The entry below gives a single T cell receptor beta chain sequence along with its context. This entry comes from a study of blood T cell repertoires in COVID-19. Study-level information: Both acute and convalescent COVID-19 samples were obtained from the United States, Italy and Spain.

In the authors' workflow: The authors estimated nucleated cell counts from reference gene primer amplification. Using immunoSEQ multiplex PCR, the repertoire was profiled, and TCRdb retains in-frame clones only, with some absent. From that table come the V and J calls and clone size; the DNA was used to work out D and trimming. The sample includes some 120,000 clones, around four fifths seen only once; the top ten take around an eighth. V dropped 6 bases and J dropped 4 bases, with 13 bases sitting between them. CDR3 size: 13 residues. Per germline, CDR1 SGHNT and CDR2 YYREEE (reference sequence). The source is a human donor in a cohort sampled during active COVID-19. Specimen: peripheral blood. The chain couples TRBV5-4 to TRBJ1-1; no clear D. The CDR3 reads CASTPAGFTEAFF. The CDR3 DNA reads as TGTGCCAGCACACCGGCCGGGTTCACTGAAGCTTTCTTT.